The entry below gives a single T cell receptor beta chain sequence along with its context. The target antigen is unknown. Selected positively for CCR7 and CD45RO-negative, naive CD8 cells excluded terminally differentiated effector memory CD45RA+ cells. Germline CDR1 PRHDT, CDR2 FYEKMQ (reference sequence). The CDR3 sequence is 15 residues long. After removal of 5 bases from V and 3 bases from J, the junction contained 10 bases not matched to a gene. Repertoires were generated with immunoSEQ multiplex PCR, while TCRdb's copy carries only in-frame clones and drops some. The repertoire holds approximately 2,200,000 clones, 85% to 95% seen once, with more than 1.5% in the top ten. This sample is part of a study of shared clonotypes between healthy human individuals. The study, taken as a whole, reports: Between a handful of donors, naive CD4 clonotypes were shared at a level of approximately 5%.

The clonotype originates from a man aged 18 to 29 in good health. Some clones in this sample may be carry-over from other donors' samples. The sequenced sample consisted of naive CD8+ T cells from PBMCs. V gene TRBV13 combines with J gene TRBJ2-7, with 7 bases that match TRBD2. CDR3 bases: TGTGCCAGCAGCGCCGGGGAGGGAATACGCTACGAGCAGTACTTC. This encodes CASSAGEGIRYEQYF.